This TCR beta chain comes out of a study of T cell responses to AZD1222 COVID-19 vaccine. Study information: Some second doses came at about 4 weeks and others at about 12 weeks; these were pooled.

The trim removed 0 bases at V and 0 bases at J, leaving 8 bases unmatched. Per the germline V gene, CDR1 is SGHRS and CDR2 is YFSETQ. This CDR3 region has 19 residues. Profiled with immunoSEQ multiplex PCR; TCRdb holds only in-frame clones, not every one. Of 150,000 or so clones detected, 88% appear once; the ten largest clones hold around 2.9%. On this clone itself: The antigen is unknown.

Study conclusions and caveats: Among spike-specific TCRs, nearly half reportedly target unmutated variant regions. Repertoires were sampled only after the peak T cell response. An increase in Spike-specific TCR breadth and depth was observed after two AZD1222 doses.

This rearrangement joins TRBV5-1 to TRBJ2-1; 11 bases match TRBD2. The material sequenced was peripheral blood, taken on day 0 of AZD1222 vaccination. This TCR came from an adult in good health. CDR3 residues: CASSLERSTSGSSYNEQFF. The CDR3, as DNA: TGCGCCAGCAGCTTGGAACGATCTACTAGCGGGAGCTCCTACAATGAGCAGTTCTTC. Full variable domain (missing parts from reference TRBV5-1 and TRBJ2-1): KAGVTQTPRYLIKTRGQQVTLSCSPISGHRSVSWYQQTPGQGLQFLFEYFSETQRNKGNFPGRFSGRQFSNSRSEMNVSTLELGDSALYLCASSLERSTSGSSYNEQFFGPGTRLTVL.